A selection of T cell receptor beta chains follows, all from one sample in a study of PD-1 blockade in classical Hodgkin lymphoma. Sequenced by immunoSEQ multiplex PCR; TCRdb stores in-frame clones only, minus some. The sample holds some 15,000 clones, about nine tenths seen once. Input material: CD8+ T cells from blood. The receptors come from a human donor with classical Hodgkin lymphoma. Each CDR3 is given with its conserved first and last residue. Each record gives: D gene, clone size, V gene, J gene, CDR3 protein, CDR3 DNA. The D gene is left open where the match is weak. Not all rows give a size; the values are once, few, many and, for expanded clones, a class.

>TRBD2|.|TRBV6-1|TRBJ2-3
CASSSRVSGSDTQYF
TGTGCCAGCAGTTCCCGGGTTAGCGGGTCAGATACGCAGTATTTT
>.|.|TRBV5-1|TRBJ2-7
CASSLDVGLHREQYF
TGCGCCAGCAGCTTGGATGTGGGACTCCACCGCGAGCAGTACTTC
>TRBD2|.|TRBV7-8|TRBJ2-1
CASSDRRLADYNEQFF
TGTGCCAGCAGCGACAGAAGGCTAGCGGACTACAATGAGCAGTTCTTC
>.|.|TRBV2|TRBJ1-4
CATGLDSLNEKLFF
TGTGCCACCGGGCTTGACAGCCTTAATGAAAAACTGTTTTTT
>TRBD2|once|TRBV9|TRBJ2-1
CASSVQGLAKNEQFF
TGTGCCAGCAGCGTGCAGGGACTAGCGAAGAATGAGCAGTTCTTC
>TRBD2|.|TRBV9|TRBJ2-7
CASSAGTSGYEQYF
TGTGCCAGCAGCGCTGGGACTAGCGGTTACGAGCAGTACTTC
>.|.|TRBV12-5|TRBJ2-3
CASGLGPDTQYF
TGTGCTAGTGGTTTGGGTCCTGATACGCAGTATTTT
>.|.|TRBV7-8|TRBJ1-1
CASSLGPGPNTEAFF
TGTGCCAGCAGCTTAGGGCCGGGTCCGAACACTGAAGCTTTCTTT
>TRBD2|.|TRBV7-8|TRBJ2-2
CAVTELAGPPGAGELFF
TGTGCCGTTACCGAACTAGCGGGACCCCCTGGGGCCGGGGAGCTGTTTTTT
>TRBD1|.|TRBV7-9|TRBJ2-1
CASSSDREPYNEQFF
TGTGCCAGCAGCTCTGACAGGGAACCTTACAATGAGCAGTTCTTC
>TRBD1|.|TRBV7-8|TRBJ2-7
CASSGRDRVHEQYF
TGTGCCAGCAGCGGCCGGGACAGGGTACACGAGCAGTACTTC
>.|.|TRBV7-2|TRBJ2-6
CAEVGASGANVLTF
TGTGCCGAAGTGGGGGCTTCTGGGGCCAACGTCCTGACTTTC
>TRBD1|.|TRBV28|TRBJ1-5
CASRYDRARQPQHF
TGTGCCAGCAGATACGACAGGGCACGCCAGCCCCAGCATTTT
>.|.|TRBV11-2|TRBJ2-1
CASSSYASGPYNEQFF
TGTGCCAGCAGCTCATATGCAAGCGGTCCTTACAATGAGCAGTTCTTC
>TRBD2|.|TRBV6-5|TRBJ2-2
CASSLGLAQNTGELFF
TGTGCCAGCAGTTTGGGACTAGCTCAGAACACCGGGGAGCTGTTTTTT
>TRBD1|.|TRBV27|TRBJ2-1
CASSWTGGYEQFF
TGTGCCAGCAGTTGGACAGGCGGCTATGAGCAGTTCTTC
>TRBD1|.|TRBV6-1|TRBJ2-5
CASSIPGQGAETQYF
TGTGCCAGCAGTATCCCGGGACAGGGGGCAGAGACCCAGTACTTC
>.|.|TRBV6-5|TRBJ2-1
CASSYRGLNEQFF
TGTGCCAGCAGTTACCGGGGTCTTAATGAGCAGTTCTTC
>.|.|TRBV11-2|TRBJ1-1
CASSLELSEAFF
TGTGCCAGCAGCTTAGAACTGTCTGAAGCTTTCTTT
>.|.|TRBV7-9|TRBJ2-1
CASSFFYNEQFF
TGTGCCAGCAGCTTTTTCTACAATGAGCAGTTCTTC
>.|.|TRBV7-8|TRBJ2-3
CASSPPLSDTQYF
TGTGCCAGCAGCCCCCCGTTGTCAGATACGCAGTATTTT
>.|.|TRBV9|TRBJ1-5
CASSPSGRINQPQHF
TGTGCCAGCAGCCCCTCCGGGAGGATCAATCAGCCCCAGCATTTT
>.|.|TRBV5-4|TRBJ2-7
CASSLGYEQYF
TGTGCCAGCAGCCTGGGGTACGAGCAGTACTTC
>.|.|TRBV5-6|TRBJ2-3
CASSLGGLGRSDTQYF
TGTGCCAGCAGCTTGGGAGGGTTGGGGCGGTCAGATACGCAGTATTTT
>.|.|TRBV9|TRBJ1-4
CASSVELAGNEKLFF
TGTGCCAGCAGCGTAGAGTTGGCGGGCAATGAAAAACTGTTTTTT
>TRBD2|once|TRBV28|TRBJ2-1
CASSGHILILTSGRASYNEQFF
TGTGCCAGCAGTGGGCACATCCTTATCCTTACTAGCGGGAGGGCCTCCTACAATGAGCAGTTCTTC
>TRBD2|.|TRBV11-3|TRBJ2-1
CASSPRTSGRAVGNEQFF
TGTGCCAGCAGCCCCCGAACTAGCGGGAGGGCCGTAGGAAATGAGCAGTTCTTC
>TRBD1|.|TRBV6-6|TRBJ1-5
CASSYTATGGNQPQHF
TGTGCCAGCAGTTACACGGCGACAGGGGGGAATCAGCCCCAGCATTTT
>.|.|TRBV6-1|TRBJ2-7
CASSEEYWVDTGYEQYF
TGTGCCAGCAGTGAAGAGTATTGGGTGGACACCGGGTACGAGCAGTACTTC
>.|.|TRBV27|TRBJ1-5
CASSLSASGSGQPQHF
TGTGCCAGCAGTTTATCGGCCTCGGGGTCCGGTCAGCCCCAGCATTTT
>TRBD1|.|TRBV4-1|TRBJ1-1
CASSQDSGGVWNTEAFF
TGCGCCAGCAGCCAAGATTCAGGGGGCGTATGGAACACTGAAGCTTTCTTT
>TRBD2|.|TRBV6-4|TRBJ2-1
CASSFYPTSGRVDEQFF
TGTGCCAGCAGTTTTTACCCGACTAGCGGGAGGGTAGACGAGCAGTTCTTC
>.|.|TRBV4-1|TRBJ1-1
CASSWAGGRPEAFF
TGCGCCAGCAGCTGGGCTGGAGGGAGACCTGAAGCTTTCTTT
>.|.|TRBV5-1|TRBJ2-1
CASTAEVRSSYNEQFF
TGCGCCAGCACCGCAGAGGTGCGGAGCTCCTACAATGAGCAGTTCTTC
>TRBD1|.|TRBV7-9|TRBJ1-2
CASSLALGQEDGYTF
TGTGCCAGCAGCTTAGCGCTCGGACAGGAGGATGGCTACACCTTC
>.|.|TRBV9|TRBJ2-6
CASSEAPSRGANVLTF
TGTGCCAGCAGCGAAGCCCCAAGCAGGGGGGCCAACGTCCTGACTTTC
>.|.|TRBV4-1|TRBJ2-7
CASSQLDRGPTQQYF
TGCGCCAGCAGCCAACTGGACCGAGGGCCTACGCAGCAGTACTTC
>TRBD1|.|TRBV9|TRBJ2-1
CASSVAGTGGLGDSHNEQFF
TGTGCCAGCAGCGTTGCCGGGACAGGGGGTCTGGGGGACTCTCACAATGAGCAGTTCTTC
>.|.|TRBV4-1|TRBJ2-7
CASSPGPSGVYEQYF
TGCGCCAGCAGCCCCGGACCCTCCGGGGTGTACGAGCAGTACTTC
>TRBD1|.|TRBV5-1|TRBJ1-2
CASSPGMGTDLVHGYTF
TGCGCCAGCAGCCCTGGTATGGGGACAGACCTTGTGCATGGCTACACCTTC
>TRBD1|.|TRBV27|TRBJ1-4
CASSKLLGQATNEKLFF
TGTGCCAGCAGTAAGCTCCTCGGACAGGCAACTAATGAAAAACTGTTTTTT
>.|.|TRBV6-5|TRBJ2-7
CASSYSEGNYEQYF
TGTGCCAGCAGTTACTCTGAGGGGAACTACGAGCAGTACTTC
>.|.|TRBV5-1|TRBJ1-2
CASSTDNAPGYTF
TGCGCCAGCAGCACAGATAACGCCCCTGGCTACACCTTC
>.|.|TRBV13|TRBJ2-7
CASSLGRPNEQYF
TGTGCCAGCAGCTTAGGGAGGCCCAACGAGCAGTACTTC
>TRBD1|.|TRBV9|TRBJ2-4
CASSLTGDPKNIQYF
TGTGCCAGCAGCCTGACAGGGGATCCCAAAAACATTCAGTACTTC
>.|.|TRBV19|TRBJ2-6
CASSRLLTNHKSGQRPDF
TGTGCCAGTAGTCGGCTACTGACAAATCACAAGTCGGGCCAACGTCCTGACTTC
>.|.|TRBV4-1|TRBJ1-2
CASSQDGPPGAGYTF
TGCGCCAGCAGCCAAGACGGGCCCCCCGGTGCTGGCTACACCTTC
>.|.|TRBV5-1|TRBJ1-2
CASSFDGNRDGYTF
TGCGCCAGCAGCTTTGATGGTAACAGGGATGGCTACACCTTC
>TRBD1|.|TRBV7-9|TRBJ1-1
CATNSGTGNTEAFF
TGTGCCACTAACTCCGGGACAGGGAACACTGAAGCTTTCTTT
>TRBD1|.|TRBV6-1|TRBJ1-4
CASRGTGEYNEKLFF
TGTGCCAGCAGGGGGACAGGAGAATATAATGAAAAACTGTTTTTT
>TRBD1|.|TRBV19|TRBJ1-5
CASSTTDFGTGNQPQHF
TGTGCCAGTAGTACCACGGATTTCGGGACAGGGAATCAGCCCCAGCATTTT
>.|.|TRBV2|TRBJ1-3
CASSGWRSGNTIYF
TGTGCCAGCAGCGGATGGCGATCTGGAAACACCATATATTTT
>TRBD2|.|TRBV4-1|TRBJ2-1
CASSQDSPSGRRNEQFF
TGCGCCAGCAGCCAAGATTCGCCTAGCGGGAGAAGGAATGAGCAGTTCTTC